The 31 T cell receptor beta chains presented below share a single source sample, sequenced in a study of PD-L1 blockade in urothelial cancer. Time point meaning: pretreatment peripheral blood. Assay used: immunoSEQ multiplex PCR; TCRdb lists only in-frame clones, some missing. There are about 87,000 clones in the sample; 84% occur only once, and roughly 2% lies in the top ten. The sample in question was PBMCs, obtained around atezolizumab (anti-PD-L1) treatment. The receptors were sampled from a man in his 60s with urothelial cancer.

V gene TRBV9 combines with J gene TRBJ2-3, with TRBD1 identical over 8 bases. J was trimmed by 4 bases and V by 3 bases; bases with no gene match: 7. Germline CDR1 reads SGDLS; CDR2 reads YYNGEE. CDR3 length: 15 amino acids. Written as DNA, the CDR3 is TGTGCCAGCAGCGGGGTGGGGACAGGTGCAGATACGCAGTATTTT. This sequence encodes CASSGVGTGADTQYF. Complete variable domain (other parts from reference TRBV9 and TRBJ2-3): DSGVTQTPKHLITATGQRVTLRCSPRSGDLSVYWYQQSLDQGLQFLIQYYNGEERAKGNILERFSAQQFPDLHSELNLSSLELGDSALYFCASSGVGTGADTQYFGPGTRLTVL.

J is TRBJ2-1 and V is TRBV6-1; 7 positions match TRBD1. Germline V gene data show CDR1 as MNHNS and CDR2 as SASEGT. Trimming at V came to 4 bases and at J to 0 bases, leaving 3 bases not matched to a gene. This CDR3 is built from 15 residues. The DNA of the CDR3 is TGTGCCAGCAGTGGGGACAGCAGCTCCTACAATGAGCAGTTCTTC. This gives the protein CASSGDSSSYNEQFF.

J is TRBJ1-4 and V is TRBV30, with TRBD1 matching 12 bases. The V gene end was trimmed by 3 bases and the J gene end by 8 bases; junction bases not matched to a gene: 7. The V gene's germline CDR1 is GTSNPN and CDR2 SVGIG (reference sequence). CDR3 size: 15 residues. The chain's CDR3 is CAWRGQGAIGEKLFF. Here the CDR3 DNA reads TGTGCCTGGAGGGGACAGGGGGCGATAGGCGAAAAACTGTTTTTT. Complete variable domain (other parts from reference TRBV30 and TRBJ1-4): SQTIHQWPATLVQPVGSPLSLECTVEGTSNPNLYWYRQAAGRGLQLLFYSVGIGQISSEVPQNLSASRPQDRQFILSSKKLLLSDSGFYLCAWRGQGAIGEKLFFGSGTQLSVL.

V gene TRBV5-4 combines with J gene TRBJ2-5; 14 bases match TRBD2. The CDR3 runs to 19 residues. J gave up 9 bases and V 2 bases, and 18 bases lay outside the gene matches. Germline V gene sequence: CDR1 SGHNT, CDR2 YYREEE (reference sequence). The CDR3, as DNA: TGTGCCAGCAGCTTAGTCGGACTAGCGGGGGGAGGGGGCCGAGGGGCCCAGTACTTC. As protein: CASSLVGLAGGGGRGAQYF.

The V call is TRBV19, the J call TRBJ2-6; D is perhaps TRBD1 (6 bases). CDR1 and CDR2 (germline): LNHDA, SQIVND (reference sequence). This CDR3 is 18 amino acids long. The V end was cut by 1 base, the J end by 1 base, with 14 bases between. CDR3 protein: CASSIVTIQGSGANVLTF. CDR3 nucleotides: TGTGCCAGTAGTATAGTCACAATACAGGGATCTGGGGCCAACGTCCTGACTTTC.

J is TRBJ2-1 and V is TRBV29-1; 7 bases are a match to TRBD1. The germline CDR1 and CDR2 sequences are SQVTM and ANQGSEA. V gave up 5 bases and J gave up 6 bases; unmatched junction bases: 13. This CDR3 region has 15 residues. The CDR3 region is CSVRMTGNQLNEQFF. The CDR3 bases are TGCAGCGTTCGTATGACAGGGAATCAGCTCAATGAGCAGTTCTTC.

The rearrangement joins TRBV7-9 to TRBJ2-2, with TRBD1 matching over 7 bases. J was trimmed by 0 bases and V by 4 bases; bases with no gene match: 11. There are 18 residues in the CDR3. CDR1 and CDR2 from the germline V gene are SEHNR and FQNEAQ (reference sequence). CDR3 sequence: CASSYTVNRGPNTGELFF. CDR3 nucleotides: TGTGCCAGCAGCTACACCGTGAACAGGGGACCGAACACCGGGGAGCTGTTTTTT.

Concerning this clone itself: The junction and the germline gene differ at one end; a read error may be behind it. The rearrangement links TRBV7-6 to TRBJ2-6; D is unclear. Germline V gives CDR1 SGHVS, CDR2 FNYEAQ. The CDR3 extends over 13 amino acids. CDR3 nucleotide sequence: TGTGTCAGCAAACAAACTGGGGCCAACGTCCTGACTTTC. This sequence encodes CVSKQTGANVLTF.

The chain combines TRBV5-1 with TRBJ2-1; TRBD2 aligns across 12 bases. The CDR3 sequence is 16 residues long. The germline gives CDR1 SGHRS, CDR2 YFSETQ. The V segment lost 1 base and the J segment 7 bases; nucleotides outside the gene matches: 6. Written as DNA, the CDR3 is TGCGCCAGCAGCTTGCTATCGCTAGCGGGAGGGAATGAGCAGTTCTTC. Protein sequence: CASSLLSLAGGNEQFF.

J is TRBJ2-5 and V is TRBV28; a possible D gene is TRBD2 (6 bases). This CDR3 is 16 amino acids long. Trimming stripped 1 base from V and 5 bases from J, with 17 bases between. Germline CDR1 MDHEN, CDR2 SYDVKM. In DNA form, the CDR3 reads TGTGCCAGCAGTTTATCGGAGGGGCGAAATCTGGAGACCCAGTACTTC. Its translation: CASSLSEGRNLETQYF.

This clone was seen just once. This chain links TRBV7-9 with TRBJ2-4, with 10 nucleotides matching TRBD1. J lost 8 bases, V lost 8 bases, and 3 bases had no gene match. The length of the CDR3 is 12 residues. The germline gives CDR1 SEHNR, CDR2 FQNEAQ (reference sequence). CDR3 amino acids: CASSGTGDIQYF. The CDR3 nucleotides read TGTGCCAGCTCCGGGACAGGGGACATTCAGTACTTC.

This clone was seen a handful of times. The chain employs TRBV4-1 and TRBJ1-2; the D gene is possibly TRBD1 (5 bases). Germline values: CDR1 MGHRA, CDR2 YSYEKL. The CDR3 is made up of 14 amino acids. Trimming shortened V by 6 bases and J by 6 bases, and 17 bases separated the two germline ends. The CDR3 DNA follows: TGCGCCAGCAGAGTAATGGGAGGGGCTGATGGCTACACCTTC. Encoded protein: CASRVMGGADGYTF.

The gene calls are TRBV19 and TRBJ2-1, with TRBD2 matching 7 bases. This CDR3 comprises 14 residues. The V gene's germline CDR1 is LNHDA and CDR2 SQIVND (reference sequence). J lost 6 bases, V lost 1 base, and 3 bases had no gene match. The CDR3 spells CASSIGGGGNEQFF. CDR3 sequence (DNA): TGTGCCAGTAGTATAGGTGGCGGGGGCAATGAGCAGTTCTTC.

The rearrangement uses TRBV7-9 and TRBJ2-3, with 7 positions matching TRBD2. With 4 bases clipped from V and 6 bases from J, the junction kept 10 bases outside the gene matches. The V gene's germline CDR1 is SEHNR and CDR2 FQNEAQ (reference sequence). The CDR3 sequence is 15 residues long. The CDR3 nucleotides are TGTGCCAGCAGCTCCCCAGGCGGGAGATACGATACGCAGTATTTT. Protein sequence: CASSSPGGRYDTQYF.

Only a few counts were recorded for this clone. The chain carries TRBV30 and TRBJ2-3; 7 bases map to TRBD2. Trimming cost V 0 bases and J 6 bases; bases outside gene matches: 9. Looked up from germline, CDR1 is GTSNPN and CDR2 is SVGIG (reference sequence). This CDR3 comprises 15 residues. The CDR3 reads CAWSVRGTSVDTQYF. The CDR3, as DNA: TGTGCCTGGAGTGTACGGGGAACTAGCGTGGATACGCAGTATTTT.

This clone was observed once. The rearrangement uses TRBV28 and TRBJ1-1, with D possibly TRBD1 on 6 matching bases. V dropped 10 bases and J dropped 5 bases, with 17 bases sitting between them. In germline, CDR1 is MDHEN, CDR2 SYDVKM. This CDR3 contains 13 residues. CDR3 protein: CAILGQLATEAFF. For the CDR3, the DNA is TGTGCCATCTTGGGACAACTCGCGACTGAAGCTTTCTTT.

The rearrangement uses TRBV28 and TRBJ1-2, with D possibly TRBD1 on 6 matching bases. CDR3 length: 14 amino acids. Germline CDR1 and CDR2: MDHEN and SYDVKM. V was pared by 6 bases and J by 6 bases, with 17 bases between. CDR3 loop: CASSLIIGQHGYTF. CDR3 bases: TGTGCCAGCAGCCTCATCATCGGACAGCATGGCTACACCTTC.

V is TRBV5-1 and J is TRBJ1-1; 7 nucleotides agree with TRBD1. The germline CDR1 and CDR2 sequences are SGHRS and YFSETQ. CDR3 size: 16 residues. V was clipped by 0 bases and J by 11 bases; unmatched bases: 16. CDR3 region: CASSLGTGAFSGIAFF. For the CDR3, the DNA is TGCGCCAGCAGCTTGGGAACAGGGGCCTTTTCTGGGATTGCTTTCTTT. The full variable domain, with the rest looked up from reference TRBV5-1 and TRBJ1-1, is KAGVTQTPRYLIKTRGQQVTLSCSPISGHRSVSWYQQTPGQGLQFLFEYFSETQRNKGNFPGRFSGRQFSNSRSEMNVSTLELGDSALYLCASSLGTGAFSGIAFFGQGTRLTVV.

This clone is medium-sized by share. Other nucleotide sequences in the sample specify the same CDR3. The V gene is TRBV5-1, the J gene TRBJ1-2; weak D call: TRBD1 (6 bases). The CDR3 spans 14 residues. Germline assignment: CDR1 SGHRS and CDR2 YFSETQ. With 3 bases removed from V and 1 base from J, the gap between germline ends came to 10 bases. The CDR3 DNA reads as TGCGCCAGCAGCTCCTCACAGGGTAACTATGGCTACACCTTC. It encodes CASSSSQGNYGYTF.

V usage is TRBV30 and J usage is TRBJ2-1; 9 nucleotides align to TRBD1. This CDR3 has 15 residues. Germline lookup yields CDR1 GTSNPN and CDR2 SVGIG (reference sequence). J gave up 3 bases and V 2 bases, and 5 bases lay outside the gene matches. Written as DNA, the CDR3 is TGTGCCTGGAGTATCGGACAGGGGTTCTACAATGAGCAGTTCTTC. It translates to CAWSIGQGFYNEQFF.

This rearrangement joins TRBV19 to TRBJ1-5; 8 bases agree with TRBD1. There are 16 residues in the CDR3. Germline V lookup: CDR1 LNHDA, CDR2 SQIVND (reference sequence). The V gene end was trimmed by 4 bases and the J gene end by 3 bases; junction bases not matched to a gene: 8. The CDR3 sequence: CASSRVTGASNQPQHF. Here the CDR3 DNA reads TGTGCCAGTAGTAGAGTGACAGGGGCCTCCAATCAGCCCCAGCATTTT.

The V gene is TRBV6-1, the J gene TRBJ1-2; a possible D gene is TRBD1 (5 bases). The CDR3 consists of 11 residues. Trimming pared 6 bases from V and 5 bases from J, leaving 7 bases between. Germline-derived CDR1 and CDR2 are MNHNS and SASEGT. CDR3 DNA sequence: TGTGCCAGCAGGGAGGGGTATGGCTACACCTTC. Encoded protein: CASREGYGYTF.

This chain links TRBV5-1 with TRBJ1-2; tentative D call: TRBD1 (6 bases). Germline V gene sequence: CDR1 SGHRS, CDR2 YFSETQ. Trimming pared 4 bases from V and 1 base from J, leaving 14 bases between. The length of the CDR3 is 15 residues. The CDR3 DNA reads as TGCGCCAGCAGCACCACAGGGCAAAGTAACTATGGCTACACCTTC. It yields the protein CASSTTGQSNYGYTF.

The rearrangement links TRBV19 to TRBJ2-5; weak D call: TRBD2 (7 bases). This CDR3 region has 14 residues. The V end was cut by 3 bases, the J end by 5 bases, with 13 bases between. Germline loops: CDR1 LNHDA, CDR2 SQIVND (reference sequence). The CDR3: CASSILGGGETQYF. The CDR3 DNA reads as TGTGCCAGTAGTATCCTTGGCGGGGGCGAGACCCAGTACTTC.

The chain couples TRBV14 to TRBJ1-2, with unresolved D. Germline-derived CDR1 and CDR2 are SGHDN and FVKESK. The CDR3 is made up of 15 amino acids. V dropped 2 bases and J dropped 3 bases, with 13 bases sitting between them. The CDR3 is CASSQMRSYDYGYTF. The CDR3 DNA is TGTGCCAGCAGCCAAATGAGGAGCTACGACTATGGCTACACCTTC.

This clone appeared once. The chain carries TRBV10-1 and TRBJ2-3, with 8 positions matching TRBD2. Trimming at V came to 6 bases and at J to 3 bases, leaving 8 bases not matched to a gene. Germline CDR1 reads WNHNN; CDR2 reads SYGVQD (reference sequence). This CDR3 has 15 amino acids. CDR3 region: CASSTGGAGTDTQYF. For the CDR3, the DNA is TGCGCCAGCAGCACCGGGGGGGCGGGAACAGATACGCAGTATTTT.

This chain links TRBV28 with TRBJ2-5; D unresolved. V shed 5 bases and J shed 1 base, with 20 bases lying between them. The CDR3 is 17 residues long. The germline gives CDR1 MDHEN, CDR2 SYDVKM. As DNA, the CDR3 is TGTGCCAGCAGTCACCACCGGCTAGATACTTCCCAAGAGACCCAGTACTTC. Its protein is CASSHHRLDTSQETQYF.

The J gene is TRBJ1-5, the V gene TRBV2; D possibly corresponds to TRBD1 (5 bases). In germline, CDR1 is SNHLY, CDR2 FYNNEI. V was trimmed by 4 bases and J by 4 bases, leaving 17 bases between them. There are 16 residues in the CDR3. The CDR3 sequence: CASSGSSGTQNQPQHF. CDR3 nucleotides: TGTGCCAGCAGTGGGTCCTCCGGGACTCAGAATCAGCCCCAGCATTTT. The entire variable domain, with the rest obtained from reference TRBV2 and TRBJ1-5, is as follows: EPEVTQTPSHQVTQMGQEVILRCVPISNHLYFYWYRQILGQKVEFLVSFYNNEISEKSEIFDDQFSVERPDGSNFTLKIRSTKLEDSAMYFCASSGSSGTQNQPQHFGDGTRLSIL.

The rearrangement joins TRBV18 to TRBJ1-1, with a tentative D call TRBD1 (5 bases). V lost 2 bases and J lost 1, with 11 bases in between. The germline CDR1 and CDR2 sequences are KGHSH and LQKENI. The CDR3 is 15 residues long. CDR3 nucleotides: TGTGCCAGCTCACCAGTCCAGGGCACGAACACTGAAGCTTTCTTT. This encodes CASSPVQGTNTEAFF.

In this sample, this clone turned up once. The gene calls are TRBV5-1 and TRBJ2-1; D remains unclear. Germline CDR1 SGHRS, CDR2 YFSETQ. Between the trimmed V and J ends, which lost 1 base and 3 bases, there was a span of 11 bases. The CDR3 extends over 15 amino acids. The CDR3 bases are TGCGCCAGCAGCTTGACCGGTATTGGCTACAATGAGCAGTTCTTC. This sequence encodes CASSLTGIGYNEQFF.

The chain links TRBV11-2 to TRBJ2-1, with D tentatively TRBD2 (6 bases). The CDR3 sequence is 14 residues long. Trimming cost V 3 bases and J 5 bases, with 11 bases left between them. CDR1 is SGHAT and CDR2 is FQNNGV in the germline V gene. The CDR3 nucleotides are TGTGCCAGCAGCTTTGCGGGAACAAACAATGAGCAGTTCTTC. This gives the protein CASSFAGTNNEQFF.